This T cell receptor beta chain was sequenced during a study of CD8 T cells in Susac syndrome. The germline V gene encodes CDR1 KGHDR and CDR2 SFDVKD. The CDR3 extends over 14 amino acids. Unmatched junction bases numbered 9, after V lost 3 bases and J lost 13 bases. An input of about 0.45 to 1 ug of RNA was subjected to reverse transcription using random hexamers. TCRdb recomputed calls from the immunoSEQ multiplex PCR reads with MiXCR, one row per CDR3 protein. The repertoire holds 200,000 to 250,000 distinct CDR3 sequences, with around 93% as singletons. This receptor was obtained from a human donor with multiple sclerosis. The sequenced material came from CD4+ T cells from PBMCs. The rearrangement links TRBV24-1 to TRBJ1-4; 8 bases line up with TRBD1. The CDR3 coding sequence is TGTGCCACCAGTGATCGTCGGACAGGGTTTGGACTGTTTTTT. Its translation: CATSDRRTGFGLFF.